The 5 T cell receptor beta chains below were found in one sample sequenced in a study of blood T cells in healthy people across ages. With a J-beta primer mix and a sample-barcoded 5' primer, a second PCR ran roughly 6 to 11 cycles. TCRdb itself ran the 5' RACE reads through MiXCR, one entry per CDR3 protein. The data show about 780,000 distinct CDR3 sequences, 46% seen once. Sequencing was performed on blood. These TCRs come from a man older than 75 in good health.

Comments on this clonotype: The junction departs from germline at one end; a sequencing error may be responsible. This sequence joins TRBV5-1 and TRBJ2-7; 9 bases are shared with TRBD1. This CDR3 is built from 16 residues. Per the germline V gene, CDR1 is SGHRS and CDR2 is YFSETQ. The CDR3 loop reads CAGSFSGTGNSYEQYF. The DNA for the CDR3 is TGCGCCGGCAGCTTCTCCGGGACAGGGAATTCCTACGAGCAGTACTTC.

The V and J genes are TRBV28 and TRBJ2-7; 12 positions agree with TRBD2. V shed 4 bases, J shed 1 base, and the junction held 2 bases outside the gene matches. The CDR3 extends over 15 amino acids. Germline CDR1 reads MDHEN; CDR2 reads SYDVKM. Written as DNA, the CDR3 is TGTGCCAGCAGTTGGACTAGCGGGATTTCCTACGAGCAGTACTTC. Its protein is CASSWTSGISYEQYF.

This clonotype has just one count. The chain links TRBV25-1 to TRBJ2-2, with 7 nucleotides matching TRBD2. The CDR3 is 15 residues long. The V gene end was trimmed by 5 bases and the J gene end by 4 bases; junction bases not matched to a gene: 7. The germline V gene encodes CDR1 MGHDK and CDR2 SYGVNS. As DNA, the CDR3 is TGTGCCAGCAGTCCCTATCCGGGAGGCACCGGGGAGCTGTTTTTT. This codes for CASSPYPGGTGELFF.

The chain carries TRBV7-6 and TRBJ2-2; D is ambiguous. Germline CDR1 and CDR2: SGHVS and FNYEAQ. The CDR3 consists of 15 residues. V dropped 1 base and J dropped 5 bases, with 11 bases sitting between them. The CDR3: CASSLDALQTGELFF. CDR3 bases: TGTGCCAGCAGCTTAGATGCACTTCAAACCGGGGAGCTGTTTTTT.

A few counts support this clonotype. CDR3 loop: CASSDRTGNNSPLHF. As DNA, the CDR3 is TGCGCCAGCAGCGATCGGACAGGGAACAATTCACCCCTCCACTTT. The rearrangement uses TRBV4-1 and TRBJ1-6; 8 nucleotides align to TRBD1. The CDR3 consists of 15 residues. Germline loops: CDR1 MGHRA, CDR2 YSYEKL. V was pared by 5 bases and J by 7 bases, with 7 bases of the junction left unmatched.